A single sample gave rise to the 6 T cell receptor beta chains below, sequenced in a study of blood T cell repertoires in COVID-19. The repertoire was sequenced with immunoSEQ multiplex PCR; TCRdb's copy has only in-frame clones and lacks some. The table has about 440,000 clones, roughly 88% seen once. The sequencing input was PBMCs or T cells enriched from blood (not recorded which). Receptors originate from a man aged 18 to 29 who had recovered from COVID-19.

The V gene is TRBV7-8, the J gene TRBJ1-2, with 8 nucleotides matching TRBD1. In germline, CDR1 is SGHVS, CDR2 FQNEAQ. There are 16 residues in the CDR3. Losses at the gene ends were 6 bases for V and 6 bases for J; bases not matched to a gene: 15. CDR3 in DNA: TGTGCCAGCAGTTTATTGGTAACCAGGGGGCGCGATGGCTACACCTTC. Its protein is CASSLLVTRGRDGYTF.

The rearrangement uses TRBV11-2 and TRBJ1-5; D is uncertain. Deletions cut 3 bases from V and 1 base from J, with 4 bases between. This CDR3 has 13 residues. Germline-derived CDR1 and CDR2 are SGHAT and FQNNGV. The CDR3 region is CASSFRSNQPQHF. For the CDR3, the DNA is TGTGCCAGCAGCTTCAGGAGCAATCAGCCCCAGCATTTT.

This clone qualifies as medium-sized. The CDR3 sequence: CASRREAGGGDTQYF. DNA for the CDR3: TGTGCCAGCAGACGCGAAGCGGGAGGGGGGGATACGCAGTATTTT. The genes are TRBV9 and TRBJ2-3, with 10 positions matching TRBD2. The CDR3 has 15 amino acids. Germline V lookup: CDR1 SGDLS, CDR2 YYNGEE. J gave up 6 bases and V 5 bases, and 9 bases lay outside the gene matches.

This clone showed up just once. CDR3 nucleotide sequence: TGTGCCAGCTCACCGAGGTCGCAGGGTGAAGGCTACACCTTC. Protein product: CASSPRSQGEGYTF. The chain carries TRBV18 and TRBJ1-2; a weak D match, TRBD1 (5 bases). The CDR3 sequence is 14 residues long. The ends were cut back, 3 bases at V and 8 bases at J, with 16 bases in the middle. CDR1 and CDR2 (germline): KGHSH, LQKENI.

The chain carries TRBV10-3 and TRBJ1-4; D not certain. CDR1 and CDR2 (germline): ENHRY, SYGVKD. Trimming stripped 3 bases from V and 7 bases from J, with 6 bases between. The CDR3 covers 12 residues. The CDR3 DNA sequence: TGTGCCATCAGTGATGATAGTGAAAAACTGTTTTTT. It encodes CAISDDSEKLFF.

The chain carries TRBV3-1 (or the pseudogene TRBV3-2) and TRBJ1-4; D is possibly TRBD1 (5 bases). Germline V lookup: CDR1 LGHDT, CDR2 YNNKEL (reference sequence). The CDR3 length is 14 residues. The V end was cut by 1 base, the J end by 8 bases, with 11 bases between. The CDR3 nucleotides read TGTGCCAGCAGCCAAGTTTTCCGGGGGGAAAAACTGTTTTTT. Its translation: CASSQVFRGEKLFF.